These 31 T cell receptor beta chains came from one sample sequenced in a study of T cell responses to AZD1222 COVID-19 vaccine. Measured with immunoSEQ multiplex PCR; TCRdb has only the in-frame clones, and not every one. The sample holds under 200,000 clones; 90% to 95% are singletons and the top ten take 1.3%. Here the sequenced sample was peripheral blood, taken 28 days after the second AZD1222 dose. These TCRs come from an adult who received the AZD1222 COVID-19 vaccine.

The chain links TRBV27 to TRBJ1-2; no reliable D call. This CDR3 has 11 residues. V dropped 8 bases and J dropped 7 bases, with 11 bases sitting between them. The germline V gene has CDR1 MNHEY and CDR2 SMNVEV (reference sequence). The CDR3 reads CASRGQLGYTF. CDR3 nucleotides: TGTGCCAGCCGCGGGCAGCTTGGCTACACCTTC.

The gene calls are TRBV12-3 or TRBV12-4 and TRBJ1-4; D may be TRBD1 (5 bases). This CDR3 is built from 13 residues. Trimming shortened V by 5 bases and J by 7 bases, and 11 bases separated the two germline ends. As DNA, the CDR3 is TGTGCCAGCAGTCCCCTCGGGGGTGAAAAACTGTTTTTT. It translates to CASSPLGGEKLFF.

The rearrangement links TRBV6-5 to TRBJ1-2; D not certain. Trimming took 7 bases from V and 5 from J, leaving 14 bases between them. CDR3 length: 13 residues. In germline, CDR1 is MNHEY, CDR2 SVGAGI. In nucleotides, the CDR3 is TGTGCCAGCATCGGGGAGAAAGGGTATGGCTACACCTTC. Its protein is CASIGEKGYGYTF.

The V call is TRBV7-2, the J call TRBJ2-7, with 7 bases lining up with TRBD2. Per germline, CDR1 SGHTA and CDR2 FQGNSA. V lost 5 bases, J lost 2 bases, and 15 bases stayed unmatched. The CDR3 is 17 amino acids. The CDR3 here is CASSPLFGKLATYEQYF. The CDR3 nucleotides read TGTGCCAGCAGCCCCCTCTTCGGCAAACTAGCGACCTACGAGCAGTACTTC.

V and J are TRBV30 and TRBJ1-1; 8 bases match TRBD1. The length of the CDR3 is 14 residues. CDR1 and CDR2 from the germline V gene are GTSNPN and SVGIG (reference sequence). The trim removed 3 bases at V and 4 bases at J, leaving 7 bases unmatched. Written as DNA, the CDR3 is TGTGCCTGGAGAGCAGGGGGCGTCGGCACTGAAGCTTTCTTT. It specifies CAWRAGGVGTEAFF.

The chain uses TRBV6-2 or TRBV6-3 and TRBJ1-1; D may be TRBD1 (6 bases). V lost 4 bases and J 4 bases, leaving 16 bases between the germline ends. This CDR3 spans 15 amino acids. The germline V gene has CDR1 MNHEY and CDR2 SVGEGT. CDR3 sequence (DNA): TGTGCCAGCAGTTCCGGACAGACCTGGACCACTGAAGCTTTCTTT. Residues: CASSSGQTWTTEAFF.

This chain uses TRBV7-8 with TRBJ2-3; no clear D. The CDR3 loop spans 14 amino acids. From germline, CDR1 is SGHVS and CDR2 FQNEAQ. V gave up 5 bases and J gave up 6 bases, with 15 bases separating them. CDR3 region: CASSPRPDLDTQYF. The CDR3 DNA is TGTGCCAGCAGCCCCCGGCCAGACTTGGATACGCAGTATTTT.

The chain's CDR3 is CASSPIPAGGSETQYF. CDR3 in DNA: TGTGCCAGCAGCCCCATCCCGGCGGGGGGGAGCGAGACCCAGTACTTC. The chain has TRBV3-1 (or the pseudogene TRBV3-2) and TRBJ2-5; 9 nucleotides agree with TRBD2. The trim removed 4 bases at V and 5 bases at J, leaving 11 bases unmatched. The germline V gene encodes CDR1 LGHDT and CDR2 YNNKEL (reference sequence). CDR3 length: 16 residues.

The chain recombines TRBV11-3 with TRBJ2-1, with TRBD2 identical over 11 bases. Germline V gene lookup returns CDR1 SGHNT and CDR2 YENEEA. The CDR3 extends over 15 amino acids. Trimming removed 1 base from V and 7 bases from J; junction bases left unmatched: 3. The CDR3 here is CASSLALAGDNEQFF. The CDR3 DNA reads as TGTGCCAGCAGCTTAGCACTAGCGGGAGATAATGAGCAGTTCTTC.

The V and J genes are TRBV11-3 and TRBJ1-1, with D possibly TRBD1 on 5 matching bases. Germline loops: CDR1 SGHNT, CDR2 YENEEA. The CDR3 loop spans 15 amino acids. The ends were cut back, 5 bases at V and 1 base at J, with 14 bases in the middle. CDR3 amino acids: CASSLGWGENTEAFF. CDR3 nucleotides: TGTGCCAGCAGCCTCGGCTGGGGGGAGAACACTGAAGCTTTCTTT.

The chain employs TRBV7-9 and TRBJ1-1; D not resolved. Germline loops: CDR1 SEHNR, CDR2 FQNEAQ (reference sequence). V shed 1 base and J shed 7 bases, with 10 bases lying between them. The CDR3 covers 13 residues. The CDR3: CASSLDASYEAFF. The CDR3 region has the DNA TGTGCCAGCAGCTTAGACGCCAGCTATGAAGCTTTCTTT.

The chain employs TRBV6-6 and TRBJ1-1; D is unclear. The CDR3 sequence is 14 residues long. CDR1 is MNHNY and CDR2 is SVGAGI in the germline V gene (reference sequence). V gave up 4 bases and J gave up 0 bases, with 9 bases separating them. The CDR3 coding sequence is TGTGCCAGCAGTTCCCTCAACATGAACACTGAAGCTTTCTTT. It translates to CASSSLNMNTEAFF.

The chain couples TRBV29-1 to TRBJ1-5, with 8 bases aligning to TRBD1. This CDR3 spans 14 amino acids. Germline-derived CDR1 and CDR2 are SQVTM and ANQGSEA. Trimming at V came to 6 bases and at J to 5 bases, leaving 9 bases not matched to a gene. The CDR3 region has the DNA TGCAGCGTCGGAAAGGACAGGGAGGATCAGCCCCAGCATTTT. It encodes CSVGKDREDQPQHF.

The rearrangement uses TRBV15 and TRBJ2-1, with TRBD2 matching over 11 bases. Germline values: CDR1 LNHNV, CDR2 YYDKDF (reference sequence). V trimming: 5 bases; J trimming: 6 bases; junction bases outside the gene matches: 6. The CDR3 covers 15 residues. The CDR3: CATSPLAGAGNEQFF. The CDR3 DNA is TGTGCCACCAGCCCACTAGCGGGAGCTGGCAATGAGCAGTTCTTC.

Turning to this clone: The junction and the germline gene differ at one end; a read error may be behind it. The chain has TRBV12-5 and TRBJ2-1; no reliable D call. Germline values: CDR1 LGHNT, CDR2 FRNRAP. CDR3 length equals 12 residues. The CDR3, as DNA: TGTGCTAGTGGTTTGGCAACGGACCCAGGTGTCTTC. It encodes CASGLATDPGVF.

The chain links TRBV5-6 to TRBJ1-1, with TRBD1 matching 9 bases. Germline CDR1 reads SGHDT; CDR2 reads YYEEEE. J gave up 6 bases and V 2 bases, and 11 bases lay outside the gene matches. The CDR3 is 16 residues long. The DNA of the CDR3 is TGTGCCAGCAGCTTTAAACTCGGGACAGGGTCGGCTGAAGCTTTCTTT. This sequence encodes CASSFKLGTGSAEAFF.

CDR3 in DNA: TGTGCCAGCAGTGAACCCCAGTTGACAGGGGGCAAGGGTGGCTACACCTTC. Its translation: CASSEPQLTGGKGGYTF. The chain is built from TRBV2 and TRBJ1-2, with TRBD1 matching over 10 bases. Germline CDR1 reads SNHLY; CDR2 reads FYNNEI. The CDR3 spans 17 residues. J was trimmed by 7 bases and V by 2 bases; bases with no gene match: 13.

V gene TRBV14 combines with J gene TRBJ1-4; D unclear. This CDR3 is 15 amino acids long. V was shortened by 0 bases and J by 8 bases, with 13 bases between the two germline ends. Germline V gives CDR1 SGHDN, CDR2 FVKESK. The DNA for the CDR3 is TGTGCCAGCAGCCAAGACCACAACGAGAGGGAAAAACTGTTTTTT. Translating gives CASSQDHNEREKLFF.

V gene TRBV10-2 combines with J gene TRBJ1-1; possibly TRBD1 for D (5 bases). The CDR3 has 10 residues. The germline V gene encodes CDR1 WSHSY and CDR2 SAAADI. The V and J ends lost 4 bases and 8 bases respectively, with 5 bases between them. CDR3 coding DNA: TGCGCCAGCAGTGGACAGGAAGCTTTCTTT. Translation gives CASSGQEAFF.

The CDR3 here is CASSPGSGLGVSEAFF. CDR3 nucleotides: TGTGCCAGCAGCCCCGGGAGCGGGTTGGGGGTCTCTGAAGCTTTCTTT. The V and J genes are TRBV11-2 and TRBJ1-1; D perhaps matches TRBD1 (5 bases). CDR3 size: 16 residues. Trimming removed 5 bases from V and 6 bases from J, with 22 bases in between. Germline CDR1 reads SGHAT; CDR2 reads FQNNGV.

The chain uses TRBV5-8 and TRBJ1-2; D gene uncertain. The CDR3 has 17 residues. The V gene's germline CDR1 is SGHTS and CDR2 YDEGEE. Deletions cut 0 bases from V and 4 bases from J, with 19 bases between. DNA for the CDR3: TGTGCCAGCAGCTTGGGTGCGACCCCCGAGTCAATCTATGGCTACACCTTC. The encoded protein is CASSLGATPESIYGYTF.

A single count supports this clone. The chain joins TRBV19 to TRBJ2-1; TRBD2 might be the D (5 bases). The ends were cut back, 2 bases at V and 1 base at J, with 12 bases in the middle. The CDR3 spans 16 residues. Germline V lookup: CDR1 LNHDA, CDR2 SQIVND (reference sequence). This CDR3 reads CASSIKRSPSYNEQFF. CDR3 DNA sequence: TGTGCCAGTAGTATAAAGCGGAGCCCTTCCTACAATGAGCAGTTCTTC.

The V and J genes are TRBV20-1 and TRBJ2-1, with D hard to call. With 7 bases removed from V and 4 bases from J, the gap between germline ends came to 8 bases. This CDR3 region has 11 residues. From germline, CDR1 is DFQATT and CDR2 SNEGSKA (reference sequence). CDR3 residues: CSVGSYNEQFF. CDR3 DNA: TGCAGTGTGGGTTCTTACAATGAGCAGTTCTTC.

The chain links TRBV5-1 to TRBJ1-1; TRBD1 might be the D (6 bases). Germline CDR1 is SGHRS and CDR2 is YFSETQ. Trimming stripped 3 bases from V and 3 bases from J, with 18 bases between. The CDR3 is 16 amino acids. CDR3 loop: CASSSFSGAVDTEAFF. CDR3 nucleotides: TGCGCCAGCAGCTCATTCTCAGGGGCGGTGGACACTGAAGCTTTCTTT.

DNA for the CDR3: TGTGCCAGCAGCCCCGCCCCCACTAGCGGGAGGTACAATGAGCAGTTCTTC. This translates into CASSPAPTSGRYNEQFF. This sequence joins TRBV7-3 and TRBJ2-1, with 12 bases identical to TRBD2. The CDR3 contains 17 residues. The ends lost 5 bases at V and 4 bases at J; junction bases unmatched: 9. In germline, CDR1 is SGHTA, CDR2 FQGTGA.

The chain has TRBV7-6 and TRBJ1-2; 10 bases are a match to TRBD1. This CDR3 comprises 13 residues. Germline V lookup: CDR1 SGHVS, CDR2 FNYEAQ. The junction had 11 bases not matched to a gene; V was cut back by 5 bases and J by 14 bases. DNA of the CDR3: TGTGCCAGCAGCCCCCGGGACAGGGGAGTTTTAACCTTC. Translated: CASSPRDRGVLTF.

V and J are TRBV7-3 and TRBJ2-3; 13 nucleotides agree with TRBD2. The CDR3 extends over 19 amino acids. Germline CDR1 and CDR2: SGHTA and FQGTGA. The V segment lost 4 bases and the J segment 4 bases; nucleotides outside the gene matches: 14. The CDR3 nucleotides are TGTGCCAGCAGCTCCCAACCCATCCGGACTAGCGGGAGTTCAGATACGCAGTATTTT. It translates to CASSSQPIRTSGSSDTQYF.

The V and J genes are TRBV5-1 and TRBJ1-2, with D uncertain. This CDR3 has 17 amino acids. The germline gives CDR1 SGHRS, CDR2 YFSETQ. V was trimmed by 4 bases and J by 4 bases, leaving 23 bases between them. CDR3 sequence reads: CASSPGMVGFPGYGYTF. As DNA, the CDR3 is TGCGCCAGCAGCCCGGGAATGGTGGGATTCCCTGGCTATGGCTACACCTTC. The full variable domain, its missing parts supplied by reference TRBV5-1 and TRBJ1-2, is KAGVTQTPRYLIKTRGQQVTLSCSPISGHRSVSWYQQTPGQGLQFLFEYFSETQRNKGNFPGRFSGRQFSNSRSEMNVSTLELGDSALYLCASSPGMVGFPGYGYTFGSGTRLTVV.

The chain uses TRBV6-5 and TRBJ2-4, with TRBD1 identical over 7 bases. V trimming: 0 bases; J trimming: 7 bases; junction bases outside the gene matches: 0. There are 13 residues in the CDR3. CDR1 and CDR2 from the germline V gene are MNHEY and SVGAGI. The CDR3 region has the DNA TGTGCCAGCAGTTACTCGACAGGGAACATTCAGTACTTC. This translates into CASSYSTGNIQYF.

The chain is built from TRBV4-1 and TRBJ2-7; D gene unclear. The CDR3 sequence is 15 residues long. Germline V gene sequence: CDR1 MGHRA, CDR2 YSYEKL. The V and J ends lost 0 bases and 0 bases respectively, with 9 bases between them. This CDR3 reads CASSQEYSYSYEQYF. The CDR3 DNA reads as TGCGCCAGCAGCCAAGAGTACAGTTACTCCTACGAGCAGTACTTC.

The chain has TRBV19 and TRBJ1-1; D possibly corresponds to TRBD1 (6 bases). This CDR3 region has 13 residues. Germline V gene sequence: CDR1 LNHDA, CDR2 SQIVND (reference sequence). Trimming shortened V by 6 bases and J by 0 bases, and 8 bases separated the two germline ends. CDR3 sequence reads: CASSRTVNTEAFF. The CDR3 nucleotides are TGTGCCAGTAGCCGGACAGTGAACACTGAAGCTTTCTTT. Looking up the rest from reference TRBV19 and TRBJ1-1 gives the full variable domain: DGGITQSPKYLFRKEGQNVTLSCEQNLNHDAMYWYRQDPGQGLRLIYYSQIVNDFQKGDIAEGYSVSREKKESFPLTVTSAQKNPTAFYLCASSRTVNTEAFFGQGTRLTVV.